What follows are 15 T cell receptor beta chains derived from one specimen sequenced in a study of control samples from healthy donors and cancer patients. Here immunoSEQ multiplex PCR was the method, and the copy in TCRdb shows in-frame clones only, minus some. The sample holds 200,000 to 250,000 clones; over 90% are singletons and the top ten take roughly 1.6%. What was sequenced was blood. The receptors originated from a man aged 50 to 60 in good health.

CDR3 region: CASGQRARANTGELFF. The CDR3 DNA reads TGTGCCAGCGGGCAACGGGCTAGGGCGAACACCGGGGAGCTGTTTTTT. This sequence joins TRBV27 and TRBJ2-2; no reliable D call. CDR3 size: 16 residues. The V end lost 8 bases, the J end lost 0 bases, and 16 bases lay between the germline ends. Germline CDR1 is MNHEY and CDR2 is SMNVEV (reference sequence).

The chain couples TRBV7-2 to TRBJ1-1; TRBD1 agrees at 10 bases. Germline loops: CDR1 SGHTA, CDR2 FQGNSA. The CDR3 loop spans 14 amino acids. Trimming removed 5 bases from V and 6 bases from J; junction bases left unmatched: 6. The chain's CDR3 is CASSPAGTGAEAFF. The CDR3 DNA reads TGTGCCAGCAGCCCAGCAGGGACAGGGGCTGAAGCTTTCTTT.

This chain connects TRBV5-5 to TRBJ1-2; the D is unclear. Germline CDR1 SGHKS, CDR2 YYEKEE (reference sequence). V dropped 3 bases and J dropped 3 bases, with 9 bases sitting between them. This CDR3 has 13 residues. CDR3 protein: CASSSGWDYGYTF. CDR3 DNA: TGTGCCAGCAGCTCCGGATGGGACTATGGCTACACCTTC.

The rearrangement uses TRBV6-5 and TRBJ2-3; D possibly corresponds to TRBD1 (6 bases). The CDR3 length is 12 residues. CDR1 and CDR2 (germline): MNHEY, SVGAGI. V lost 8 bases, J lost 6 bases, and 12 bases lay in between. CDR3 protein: CASARTEDTQYF. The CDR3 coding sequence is TGTGCCAGCGCCCGGACAGAGGATACGCAGTATTTT.

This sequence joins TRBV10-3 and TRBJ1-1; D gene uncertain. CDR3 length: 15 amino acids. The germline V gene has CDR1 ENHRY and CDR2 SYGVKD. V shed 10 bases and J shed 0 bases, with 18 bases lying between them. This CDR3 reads CATQLIIGMNTEAFF. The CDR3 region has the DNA TGTGCCACCCAACTTATAATTGGGATGAACACTGAAGCTTTCTTT.

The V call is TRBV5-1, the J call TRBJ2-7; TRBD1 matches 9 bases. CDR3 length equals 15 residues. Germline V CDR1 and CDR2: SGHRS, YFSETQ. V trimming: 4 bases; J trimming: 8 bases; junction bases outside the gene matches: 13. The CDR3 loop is CASSAGTGSTIQQYF. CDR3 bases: TGCGCCAGCAGCGCGGGGACAGGGTCAACGATTCAGCAGTACTTC.

This chain's CDR3 is CASSQGRGQGNTIYF. CDR3 nucleotides: TGTGCCAGCAGCCAAGGTCGGGGGCAGGGAAACACCATATATTTT. V usage is TRBV3-1 (or the pseudogene TRBV3-2) and J usage is TRBJ1-3; D possibly corresponds to TRBD1 (6 bases). Looked up from germline, CDR1 is LGHDT and CDR2 is YNNKEL (reference sequence). The V end was cut by 1 base, the J end by 4 bases, with 11 bases between. The CDR3 consists of 15 residues.

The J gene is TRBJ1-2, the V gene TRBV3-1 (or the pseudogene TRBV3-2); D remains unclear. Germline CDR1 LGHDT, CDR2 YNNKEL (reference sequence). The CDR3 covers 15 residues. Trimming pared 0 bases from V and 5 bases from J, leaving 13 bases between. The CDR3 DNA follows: TGTGCCAGCAGCCAAGAATCACAGCCCGATTATGGCTACACCTTC. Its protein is CASSQESQPDYGYTF.

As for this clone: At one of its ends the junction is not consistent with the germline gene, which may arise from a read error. The CDR3 DNA reads TGCGCCAGCAGCCAAGATACTACCTATGATTCACCCCTCCACTTT. This translates into CASSQDTTYDSPLHF. The chain couples TRBV4-1 to TRBJ1-6; no reliable D call. There are 15 residues in the CDR3. Looked up from germline, CDR1 is MGHRA and CDR2 is YSYEKL.

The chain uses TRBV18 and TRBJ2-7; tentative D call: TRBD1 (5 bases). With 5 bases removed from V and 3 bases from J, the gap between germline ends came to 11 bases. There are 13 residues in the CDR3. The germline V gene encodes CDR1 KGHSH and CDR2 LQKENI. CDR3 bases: TGTGCCAGCTCATTACACCAGGGCTACGAGCAGTACGTC. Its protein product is CASSLHQGYEQYV.

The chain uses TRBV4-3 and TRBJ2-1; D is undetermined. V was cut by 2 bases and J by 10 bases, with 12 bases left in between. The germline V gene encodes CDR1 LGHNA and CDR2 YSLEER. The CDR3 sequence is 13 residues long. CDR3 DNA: TGCGCCAGCAGCCAACGACGATGGCGAGAGCAGTTCTTC. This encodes CASSQRRWREQFF.

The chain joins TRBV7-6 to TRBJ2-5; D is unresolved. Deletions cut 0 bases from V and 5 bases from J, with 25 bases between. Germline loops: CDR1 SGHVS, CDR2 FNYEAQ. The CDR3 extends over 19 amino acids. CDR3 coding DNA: TGTGCCAGCAGCTTAGCGTTTGATCGGCGGACCCCCGCGCCGGAGACCCAGTACTTC. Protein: CASSLAFDRRTPAPETQYF. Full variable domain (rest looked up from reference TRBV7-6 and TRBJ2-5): GAGVSQSPRYKVTKRGQDVALRCDPISGHVSLYWYRQALGQGPEFLTYFNYEAQQDKSGLPNDRFSAERPEGSISTLTIQRTEQRDSAMYRCASSLAFDRRTPAPETQYFGPGTRLLVL.

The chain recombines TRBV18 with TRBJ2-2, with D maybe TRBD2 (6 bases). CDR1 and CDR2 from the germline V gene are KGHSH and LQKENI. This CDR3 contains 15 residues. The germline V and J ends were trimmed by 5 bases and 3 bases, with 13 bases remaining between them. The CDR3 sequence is CASSWAVADTGELFF. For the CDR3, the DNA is TGTGCCAGCTCATGGGCCGTAGCGGACACCGGGGAGCTGTTTTTT.

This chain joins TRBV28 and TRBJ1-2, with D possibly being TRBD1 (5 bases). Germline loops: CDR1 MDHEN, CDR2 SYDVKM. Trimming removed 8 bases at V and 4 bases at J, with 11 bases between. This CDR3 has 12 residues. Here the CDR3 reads CASLRDSYGYTF. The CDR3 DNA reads TGTGCCAGCCTCCGGGACTCCTATGGCTACACCTTC.

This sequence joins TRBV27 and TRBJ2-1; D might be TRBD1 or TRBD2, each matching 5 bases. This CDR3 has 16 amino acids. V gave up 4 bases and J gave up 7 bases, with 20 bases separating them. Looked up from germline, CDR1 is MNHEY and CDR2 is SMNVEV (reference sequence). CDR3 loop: CASSSLRAGSRNEQFF. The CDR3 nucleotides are TGTGCCAGCAGTTCCCTGAGGGCAGGGTCTCGGAATGAGCAGTTCTTC.